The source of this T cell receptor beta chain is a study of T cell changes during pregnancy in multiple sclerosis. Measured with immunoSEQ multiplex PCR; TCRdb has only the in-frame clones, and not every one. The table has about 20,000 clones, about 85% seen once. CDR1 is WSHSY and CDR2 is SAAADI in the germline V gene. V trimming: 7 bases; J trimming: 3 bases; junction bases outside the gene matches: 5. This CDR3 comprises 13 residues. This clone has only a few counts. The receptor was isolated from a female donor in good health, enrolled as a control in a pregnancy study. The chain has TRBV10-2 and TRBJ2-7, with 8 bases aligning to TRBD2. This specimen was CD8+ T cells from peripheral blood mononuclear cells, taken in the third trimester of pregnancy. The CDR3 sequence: CASIAGLSYEQYF. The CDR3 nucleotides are TGCGCCAGCATAGCGGGACTAAGCTACGAGCAGTACTTC.